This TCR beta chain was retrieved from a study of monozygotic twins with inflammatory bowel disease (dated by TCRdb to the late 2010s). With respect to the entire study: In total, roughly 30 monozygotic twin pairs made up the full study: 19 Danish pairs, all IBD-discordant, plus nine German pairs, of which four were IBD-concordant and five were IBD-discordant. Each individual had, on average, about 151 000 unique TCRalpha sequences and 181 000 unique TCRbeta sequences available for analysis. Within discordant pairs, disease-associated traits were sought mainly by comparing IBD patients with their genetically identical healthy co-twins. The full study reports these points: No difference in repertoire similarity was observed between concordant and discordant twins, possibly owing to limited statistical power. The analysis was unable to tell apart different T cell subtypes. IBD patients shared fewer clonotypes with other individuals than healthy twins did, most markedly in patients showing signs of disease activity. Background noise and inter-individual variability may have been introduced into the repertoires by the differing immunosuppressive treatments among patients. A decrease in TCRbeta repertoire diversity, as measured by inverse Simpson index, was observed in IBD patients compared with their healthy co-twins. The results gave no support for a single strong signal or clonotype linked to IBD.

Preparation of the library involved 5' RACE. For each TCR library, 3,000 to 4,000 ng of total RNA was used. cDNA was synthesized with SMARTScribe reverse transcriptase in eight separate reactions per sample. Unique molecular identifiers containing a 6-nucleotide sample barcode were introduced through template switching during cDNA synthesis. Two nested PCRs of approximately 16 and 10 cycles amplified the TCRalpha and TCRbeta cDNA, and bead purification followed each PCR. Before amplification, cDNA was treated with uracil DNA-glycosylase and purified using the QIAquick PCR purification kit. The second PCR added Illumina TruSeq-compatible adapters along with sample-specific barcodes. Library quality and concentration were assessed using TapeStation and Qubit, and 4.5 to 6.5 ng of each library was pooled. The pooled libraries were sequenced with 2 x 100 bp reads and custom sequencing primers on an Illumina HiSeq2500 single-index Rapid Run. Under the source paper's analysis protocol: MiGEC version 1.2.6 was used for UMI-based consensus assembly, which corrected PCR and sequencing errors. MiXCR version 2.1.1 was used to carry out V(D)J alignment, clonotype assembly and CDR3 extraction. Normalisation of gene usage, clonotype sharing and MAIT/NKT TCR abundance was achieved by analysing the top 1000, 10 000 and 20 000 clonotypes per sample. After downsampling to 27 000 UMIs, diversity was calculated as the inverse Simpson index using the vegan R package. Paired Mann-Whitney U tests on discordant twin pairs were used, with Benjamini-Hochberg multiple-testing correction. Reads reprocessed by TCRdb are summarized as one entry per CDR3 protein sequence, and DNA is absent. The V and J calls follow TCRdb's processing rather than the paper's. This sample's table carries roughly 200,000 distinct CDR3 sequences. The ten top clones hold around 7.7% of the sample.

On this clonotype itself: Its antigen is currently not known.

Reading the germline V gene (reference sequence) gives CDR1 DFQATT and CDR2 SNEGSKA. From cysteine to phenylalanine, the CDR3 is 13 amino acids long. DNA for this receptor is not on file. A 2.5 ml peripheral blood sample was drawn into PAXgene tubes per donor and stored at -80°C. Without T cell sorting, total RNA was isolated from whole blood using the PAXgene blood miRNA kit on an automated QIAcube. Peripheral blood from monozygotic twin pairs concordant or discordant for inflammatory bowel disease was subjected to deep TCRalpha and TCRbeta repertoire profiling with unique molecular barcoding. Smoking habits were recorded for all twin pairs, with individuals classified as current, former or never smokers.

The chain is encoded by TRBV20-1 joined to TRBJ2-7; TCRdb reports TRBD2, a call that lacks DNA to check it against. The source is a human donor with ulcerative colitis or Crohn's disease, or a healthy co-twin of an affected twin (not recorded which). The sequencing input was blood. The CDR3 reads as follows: CSAERGGRYEQYF.